The 8 T cell receptor beta chains in this list originate from one sample, sequenced in a study of cytomegalovirus exposure and HLA in healthy donors. Assay used: immunoSEQ multiplex PCR; TCRdb lists only in-frame clones, some missing. This sample has hundreds of thousands of clones, with less than 95% found just once. Sequences were obtained from PBMCs. Receptor source: a woman between 25 and 40 years old in good health and CMV-seronegative.

The chain recombines TRBV28 with TRBJ2-3; D tentatively reads TRBD1 or TRBD2 (6 bases each). Looked up from germline, CDR1 is MDHEN and CDR2 is SYDVKM. The CDR3 covers 15 residues. Trimming removed 5 bases at V and 2 bases at J, with 14 bases between. The CDR3 loop is CASSSARGPTDTQYF. The CDR3 coding sequence is TGTGCCAGCAGTAGCGCCCGGGGGCCCACAGATACGCAGTATTTT.

V and J are TRBV5-4 and TRBJ2-5; TRBD1 or TRBD2 may be the D gene (6 bases each). This CDR3 spans 15 amino acids. Germline lookup yields CDR1 SGHNT and CDR2 YYREEE (reference sequence). Trimming removed 6 bases at V and 1 base at J, with 16 bases between. For the CDR3, the DNA is TGTGCCAGCACAGTGGGGGGCCCTCTCCAAGAGACCCAGTACTTC. It encodes CASTVGGPLQETQYF.

This chain connects TRBV5-1 to TRBJ2-1; 11 bases fit TRBD2. The V gene end was trimmed by 7 bases and the J gene end by 10 bases; junction bases not matched to a gene: 16. This CDR3 comprises 16 residues. CDR1 and CDR2 (germline): SGHRS, YFSETQ. CDR3: CASATLTSGAIGEQFF. CDR3 sequence (DNA): TGCGCCAGCGCTACTCTGACTAGCGGGGCGATAGGGGAGCAGTTCTTC.

The chain joins TRBV9 to TRBJ2-3; D remains unclear. The V end was cut by 0 bases, the J end by 0 bases, with 8 bases between. Germline CDR1 reads SGDLS; CDR2 reads YYNGEE. This CDR3 spans 15 amino acids. CDR3 protein: CASSVGRFSTDTQYF. The CDR3 DNA is TGTGCCAGCAGCGTAGGGCGGTTCAGCACAGATACGCAGTATTTT.

In its sample, this clone was seen once. This chain links TRBV25-1 with TRBJ2-3; 7 bases align to TRBD1. In germline, CDR1 is MGHDK, CDR2 SYGVNS. The CDR3 is 14 amino acids. Trimming removed 10 bases from V and 2 bases from J; junction bases left unmatched: 9. CDR3 region: CATTSDRVTDTQYF. The CDR3 coding sequence is TGTGCCACCACCAGTGACAGGGTCACAGATACGCAGTATTTT.

This clone was found a few times. The rearrangement joins TRBV7-2 to TRBJ2-7; 9 bases are a match to TRBD2. V shed 3 bases, J shed 2 bases, and the junction held 8 bases outside the gene matches. This CDR3 region has 16 residues. Germline CDR1 reads SGHTA; CDR2 reads FQGNSA. CDR3 sequence: CASSLGGAGGTYEQYF. The DNA of the CDR3 is TGTGCCAGCAGCTTGGGAGGAGCGGGAGGAACCTACGAGCAGTACTTC.

V and J are TRBV5-1 and TRBJ2-1; the D is unclear. This CDR3 has 11 residues. The V and J ends lost 2 bases and 7 bases respectively, with 4 bases between them. Germline CDR1 and CDR2: SGHRS and YFSETQ. CDR3 amino acids: CASSFGNEQFF. As DNA, the CDR3 is TGCGCCAGCAGCTTCGGGAATGAGCAGTTCTTC.

The V gene is TRBV10-3, the J gene TRBJ2-1; no firm D call. V was clipped by 3 bases and J by 8 bases, with 11 bases between them. Germline assignment: CDR1 ENHRY and CDR2 SYGVKD. The CDR3 totals 13 residues. The CDR3 sequence: CAISDNGWDEQFF. The CDR3 DNA reads as TGTGCCATCAGTGATAATGGATGGGATGAGCAGTTCTTC.